Detailed here is one T cell receptor (beta chain). This record belongs to a study of blood T cell repertoires in COVID-19. Study in general: The samples span acute and convalescent COVID-19 from the United States, Italy and Spain.

CDR1 and CDR2 from the germline V gene are SGHRS and YFSETQ. V shed 0 bases and J shed 11 bases, with 13 bases lying between them. CDR3 length: 13 residues. Per the original methods: Reference gene primer amplification gave estimated nucleated cell counts. Sequencing used immunoSEQ multiplex PCR; TCRdb keeps in-frame clones, though not all of them. The DNA was the basis for D and trimming; V, J and clone size are from that table. The table records some 700,000 clones, 90% of them present only once. This receptor was obtained from a young woman with acute or convalescent COVID-19. What was sequenced was peripheral blood. V gene TRBV5-1 combines with J gene TRBJ2-3; no reliable D call. The CDR3 region has the DNA TGCGCCAGCAGCTTGGCTTTGGGCCTATGGCAGTATTTT. It yields the protein CASSLALGLWQYF.